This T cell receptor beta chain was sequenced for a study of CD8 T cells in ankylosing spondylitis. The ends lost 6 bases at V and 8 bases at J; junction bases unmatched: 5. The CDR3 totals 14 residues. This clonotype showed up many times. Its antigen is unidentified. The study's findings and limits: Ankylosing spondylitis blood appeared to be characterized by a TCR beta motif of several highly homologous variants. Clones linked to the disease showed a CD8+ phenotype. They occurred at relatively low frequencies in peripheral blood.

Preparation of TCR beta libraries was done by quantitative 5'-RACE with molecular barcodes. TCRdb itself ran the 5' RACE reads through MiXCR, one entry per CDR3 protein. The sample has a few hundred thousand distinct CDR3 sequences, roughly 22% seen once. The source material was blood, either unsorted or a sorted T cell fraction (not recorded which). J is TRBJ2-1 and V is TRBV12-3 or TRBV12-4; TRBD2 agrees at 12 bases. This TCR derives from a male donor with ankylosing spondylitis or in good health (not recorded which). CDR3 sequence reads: CASRGGLAGDEQFF. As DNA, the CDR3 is TGTGCCAGCAGGGGGGGACTAGCGGGCGATGAGCAGTTCTTC.